This T cell receptor (beta chain) was documented in a study of T-cell memory formation after mild COVID-19. On the study more broadly: Across donors, TCR clusters were largely donor specific.

Researchers used 5'RACE with constant-segment primers to make TCR alpha and TCR beta cDNA libraries that carry sample barcodes and UMIs. TCRdb re-called the 5' RACE reads through MiXCR, storing one row per CDR3 protein. The table shows fewer than 700,000 distinct CDR3 sequences, with 15% to 20% occurring only once. The CDR3 totals 16 residues. Between the trimmed V and J ends, which lost 4 bases and 0 bases, there was a span of 15 bases. Germline V gene sequence: CDR1 SGHTA, CDR2 FQGNSA. This clonotype was seen a handful of times. The sample was PBMCs or a T cell subset sorted from them (not recorded which). V and J are TRBV7-2 and TRBJ1-2; D unresolved. This TCR came from an adult woman who had mild COVID-19 (a few samples of this study predate the infection). Cell type and time point are not known. CDR3 residues: CASSSAMGGANYGYTF. In DNA, the CDR3 is TGTGCCAGCAGCTCGGCCATGGGTGGAGCTAACTATGGCTACACCTTC.